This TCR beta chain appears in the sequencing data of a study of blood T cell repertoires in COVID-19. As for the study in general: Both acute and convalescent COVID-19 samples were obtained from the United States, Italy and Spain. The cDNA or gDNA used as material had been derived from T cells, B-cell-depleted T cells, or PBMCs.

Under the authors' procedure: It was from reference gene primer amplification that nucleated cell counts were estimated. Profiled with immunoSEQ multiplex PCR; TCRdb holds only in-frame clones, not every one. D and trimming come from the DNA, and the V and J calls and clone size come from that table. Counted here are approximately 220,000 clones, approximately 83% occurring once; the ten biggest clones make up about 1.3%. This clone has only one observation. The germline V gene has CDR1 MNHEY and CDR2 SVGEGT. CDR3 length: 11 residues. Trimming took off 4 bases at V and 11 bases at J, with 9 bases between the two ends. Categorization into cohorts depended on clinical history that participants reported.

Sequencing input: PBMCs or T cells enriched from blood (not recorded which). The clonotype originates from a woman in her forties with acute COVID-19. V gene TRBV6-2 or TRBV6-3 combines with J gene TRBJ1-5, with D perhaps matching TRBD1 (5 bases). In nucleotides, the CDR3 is TGTGCCAGCAGTTCTGGGGGGGCCCAGCATTTT. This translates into CASSSGGAQHF.